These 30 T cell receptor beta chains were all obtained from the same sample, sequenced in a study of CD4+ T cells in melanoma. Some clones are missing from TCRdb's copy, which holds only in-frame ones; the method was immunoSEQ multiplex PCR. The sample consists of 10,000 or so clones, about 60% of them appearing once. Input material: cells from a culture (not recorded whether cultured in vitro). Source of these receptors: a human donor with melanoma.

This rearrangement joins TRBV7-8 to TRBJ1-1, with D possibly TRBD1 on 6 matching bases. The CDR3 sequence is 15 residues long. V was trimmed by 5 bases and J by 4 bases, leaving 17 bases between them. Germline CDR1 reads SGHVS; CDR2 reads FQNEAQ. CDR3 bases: TGTGCCAGCAGCCGGAGGGGGGGAGGCGGCACTGAAGCTTTCTTT. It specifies CASSRRGGGGTEAFF. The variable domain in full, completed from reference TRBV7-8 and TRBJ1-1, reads GAGVSQSPRYKVAKRGQDVALRCDPISGHVSLFWYQQALGQGPEFLTYFQNEAQLDKSGLPSDRFFAERPEGSVSTLKIQRTQQEDSAVYLCASSRRGGGGTEAFFGQGTRLTVV.

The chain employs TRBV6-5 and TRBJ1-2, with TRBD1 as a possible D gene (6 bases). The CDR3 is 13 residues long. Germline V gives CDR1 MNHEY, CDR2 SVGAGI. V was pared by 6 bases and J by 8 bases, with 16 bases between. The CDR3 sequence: CASSDRGAKGYTF. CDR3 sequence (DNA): TGTGCCAGCAGCGACCGGGGGGCTAAGGGCTACACCTTC.

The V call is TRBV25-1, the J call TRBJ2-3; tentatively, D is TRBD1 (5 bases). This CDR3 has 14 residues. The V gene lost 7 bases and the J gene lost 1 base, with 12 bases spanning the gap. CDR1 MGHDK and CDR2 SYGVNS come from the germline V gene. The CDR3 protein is CASTKGSGTDTQYF. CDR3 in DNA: TGTGCCAGCACCAAGGGGTCGGGCACAGATACGCAGTATTTT.

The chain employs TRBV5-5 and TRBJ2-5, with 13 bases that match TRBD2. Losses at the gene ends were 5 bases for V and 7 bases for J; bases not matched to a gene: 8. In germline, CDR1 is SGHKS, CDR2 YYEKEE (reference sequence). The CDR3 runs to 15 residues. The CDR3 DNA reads TGTGCCAGCAGAGGACTAGCGGGGGCCGGGGGGACCCAGTACTTC. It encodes CASRGLAGAGGTQYF.

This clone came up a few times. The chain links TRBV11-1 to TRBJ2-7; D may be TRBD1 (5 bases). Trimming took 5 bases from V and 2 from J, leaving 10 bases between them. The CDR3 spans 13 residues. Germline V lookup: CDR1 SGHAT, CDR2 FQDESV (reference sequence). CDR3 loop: CASSMSGPYEQYF. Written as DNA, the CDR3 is TGTGCCAGCAGCATGTCAGGGCCCTACGAGCAGTACTTC.

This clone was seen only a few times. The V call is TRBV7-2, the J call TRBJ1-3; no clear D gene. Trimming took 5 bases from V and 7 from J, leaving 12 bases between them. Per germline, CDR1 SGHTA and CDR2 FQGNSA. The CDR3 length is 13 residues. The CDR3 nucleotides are TGTGCCAGCAGCCCCGGGCCCAGCAACACCATATATTTT. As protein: CASSPGPSNTIYF.

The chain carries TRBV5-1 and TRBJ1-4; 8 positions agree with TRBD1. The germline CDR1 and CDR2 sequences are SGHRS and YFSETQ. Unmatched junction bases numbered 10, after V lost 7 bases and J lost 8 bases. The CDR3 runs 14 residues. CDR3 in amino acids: CASGSGQAIEKLFF. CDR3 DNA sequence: TGCGCCAGCGGATCGGGACAGGCCATAGAAAAACTGTTTTTT.

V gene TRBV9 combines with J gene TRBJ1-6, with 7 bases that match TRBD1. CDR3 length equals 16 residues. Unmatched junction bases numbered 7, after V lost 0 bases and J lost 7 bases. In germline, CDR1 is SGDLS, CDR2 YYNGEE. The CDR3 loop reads CASSVDEGAPNSPLHF. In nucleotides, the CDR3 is TGTGCCAGCAGCGTAGATGAGGGGGCGCCCAATTCACCCCTCCACTTT.

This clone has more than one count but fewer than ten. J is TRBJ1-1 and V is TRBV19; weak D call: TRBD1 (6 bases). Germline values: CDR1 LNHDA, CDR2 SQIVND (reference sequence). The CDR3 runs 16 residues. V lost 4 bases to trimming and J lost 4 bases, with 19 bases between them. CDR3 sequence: CASSTAGGRRFTEAFF. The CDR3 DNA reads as TGTGCCAGTAGTACCGCGGGGGGGCGTCGGTTCACTGAAGCTTTCTTT.

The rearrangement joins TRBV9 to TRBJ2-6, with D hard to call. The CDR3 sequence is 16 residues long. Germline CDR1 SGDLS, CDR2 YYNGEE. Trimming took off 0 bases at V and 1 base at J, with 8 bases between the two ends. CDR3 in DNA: TGTGCCAGCAGCGTAGTTTTAGCTTCTGGGGCCAACGTCCTGACTTTC. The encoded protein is CASSVVLASGANVLTF.

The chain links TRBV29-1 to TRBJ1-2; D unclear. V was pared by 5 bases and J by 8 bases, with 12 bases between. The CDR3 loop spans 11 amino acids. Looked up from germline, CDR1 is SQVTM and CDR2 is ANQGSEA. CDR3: CSVRSALGYTF. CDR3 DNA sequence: TGCAGCGTTCGTTCCGCTTTGGGCTACACCTTC.

The CDR3: CASSLFPGMNTEAFF. The DNA for the CDR3 is TGTGCCAGCAGCTTATTTCCGGGGATGAACACTGAAGCTTTCTTT. This chain links TRBV7-3 with TRBJ1-1; no reliable D call. The ends were cut back, 2 bases at V and 0 bases at J, with 10 bases in the middle. The germline V gene encodes CDR1 SGHTA and CDR2 FQGTGA. The CDR3 totals 15 residues. Looking up the rest from reference TRBV7-3 and TRBJ1-1 gives the full variable domain: GAGVSQTPSNKVTEKGKYVELRCDPISGHTALYWYRQSLGQGPEFLIYFQGTGAADDSGLPNDRFFAVRPEGSVSTLKIQRTERGDSAVYLCASSLFPGMNTEAFFGQGTRLTVV.

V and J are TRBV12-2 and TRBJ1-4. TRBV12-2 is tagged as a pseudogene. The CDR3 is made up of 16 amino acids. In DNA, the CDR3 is TGTGCAAGTCGCTGGCTGGGTTGGTGCGAAAATGAAAAACTGTTTTTT. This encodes CASRWLGWCENEKLFF.

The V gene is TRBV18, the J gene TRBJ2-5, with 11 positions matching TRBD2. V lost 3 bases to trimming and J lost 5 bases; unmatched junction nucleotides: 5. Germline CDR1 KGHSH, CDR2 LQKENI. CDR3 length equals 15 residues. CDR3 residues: CASSPTSGASETQYF. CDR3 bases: TGTGCCAGCTCACCGACTAGCGGGGCGTCGGAGACCCAGTACTTC.

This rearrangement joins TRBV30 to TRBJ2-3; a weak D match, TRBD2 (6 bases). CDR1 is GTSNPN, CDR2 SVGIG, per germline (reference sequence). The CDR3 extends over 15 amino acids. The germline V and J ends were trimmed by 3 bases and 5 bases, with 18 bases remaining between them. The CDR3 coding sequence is TGTGCCTGGAGACCTTACGCGGGGCGGATAGATACGCAGTATTTT. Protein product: CAWRPYAGRIDTQYF.

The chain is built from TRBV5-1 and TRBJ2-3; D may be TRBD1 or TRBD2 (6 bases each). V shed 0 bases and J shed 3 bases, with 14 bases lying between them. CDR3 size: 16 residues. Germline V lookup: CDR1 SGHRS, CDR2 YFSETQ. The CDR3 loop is CASSLVGGTSTDTQYF. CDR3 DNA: TGCGCCAGCAGCTTGGTAGGGGGGACGTCGACAGATACGCAGTATTTT.

The CDR3 region is CASSQVAGGGEKLFF. The DNA for the CDR3 is TGCGCCAGCAGCCAAGTAGCTGGGGGAGGTGAAAAACTGTTTTTT. The chain carries TRBV4-1 and TRBJ1-4; D might be TRBD1 (5 bases). Trimming removed 1 base from V and 7 bases from J, with 13 bases in between. Germline V gene data show CDR1 as MGHRA and CDR2 as YSYEKL. The CDR3 has 15 residues.

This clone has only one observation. CDR3 bases: TGTGCCAGCAGCCCCCGGACAGGCATAAGTGGCTACACCTTC. Encoded protein: CASSPRTGISGYTF. The chain couples TRBV14 to TRBJ1-2, with TRBD1 matching 7 bases. This CDR3 has 14 amino acids. Unmatched junction bases numbered 9, after V lost 4 bases and J lost 7 bases. Germline lookup yields CDR1 SGHDN and CDR2 FVKESK.

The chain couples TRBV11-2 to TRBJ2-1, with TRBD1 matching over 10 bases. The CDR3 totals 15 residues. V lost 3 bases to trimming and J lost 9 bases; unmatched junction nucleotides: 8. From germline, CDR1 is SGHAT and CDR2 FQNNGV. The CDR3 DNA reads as TGTGCCAGCAGCTTCAGGACAGGGGGTAGTAGTGAGCAGTTCTTC. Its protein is CASSFRTGGSSEQFF.

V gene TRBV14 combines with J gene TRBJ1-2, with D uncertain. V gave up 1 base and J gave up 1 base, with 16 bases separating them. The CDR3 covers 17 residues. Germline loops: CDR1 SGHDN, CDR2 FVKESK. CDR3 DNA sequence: TGTGCCAGCAGCCAAGGAGTCCTTGGCAGCCATAACTATGGCTACACCTTC. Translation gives CASSQGVLGSHNYGYTF. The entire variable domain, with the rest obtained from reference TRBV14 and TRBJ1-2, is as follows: EAGVTQFPSHSVIEKGQTVTLRCDPISGHDNLYWYRRVMGKEIKFLLHFVKESKQDESGMPNNRFLAERTGGTYSTLKVQPAELEDSGVYFCASSQGVLGSHNYGYTFGSGTRLTVV.

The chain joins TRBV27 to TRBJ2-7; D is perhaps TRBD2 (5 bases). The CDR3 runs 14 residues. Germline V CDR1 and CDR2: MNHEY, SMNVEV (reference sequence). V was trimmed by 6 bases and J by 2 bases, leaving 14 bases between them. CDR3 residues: CASRPGLAAYEQYF. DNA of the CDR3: TGTGCCAGCAGACCCGGACTTGCGGCCTACGAGCAGTACTTC.

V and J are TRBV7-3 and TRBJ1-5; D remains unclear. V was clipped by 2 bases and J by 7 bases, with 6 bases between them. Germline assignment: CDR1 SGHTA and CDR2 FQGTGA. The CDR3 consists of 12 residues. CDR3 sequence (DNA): TGTGCCAGCAGCTTAGCAGGACAGCCCCAGCATTTT. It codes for CASSLAGQPQHF.

CDR3 amino acids: CASSQGFWARQGGEKLFF. The CDR3 bases are TGCGCCAGCAGCCAAGGTTTTTGGGCTCGACAGGGGGGCGAAAAACTGTTTTTT. This chain links TRBV4-1 with TRBJ1-4, with 9 bases that match TRBD1. This CDR3 is built from 18 residues. The V segment lost 1 base and the J segment 8 bases; nucleotides outside the gene matches: 14. In germline, CDR1 is MGHRA, CDR2 YSYEKL.

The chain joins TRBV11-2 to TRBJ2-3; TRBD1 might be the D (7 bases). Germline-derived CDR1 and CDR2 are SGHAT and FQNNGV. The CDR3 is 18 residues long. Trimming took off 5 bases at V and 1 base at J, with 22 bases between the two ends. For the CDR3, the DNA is TGTGCCAGCAGCCTACAACACGGCGGCAGGGGGGGCACAGATACGCAGTATTTT. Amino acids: CASSLQHGGRGGTDTQYF.

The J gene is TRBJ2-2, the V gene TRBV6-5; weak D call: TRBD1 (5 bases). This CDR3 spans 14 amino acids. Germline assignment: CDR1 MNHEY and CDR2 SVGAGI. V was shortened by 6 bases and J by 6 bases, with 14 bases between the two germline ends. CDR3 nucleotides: TGTGCCAGCAGGAATCAGGGTGGAGCCGGGGAGCTGTTTTTT. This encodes CASRNQGGAGELFF.

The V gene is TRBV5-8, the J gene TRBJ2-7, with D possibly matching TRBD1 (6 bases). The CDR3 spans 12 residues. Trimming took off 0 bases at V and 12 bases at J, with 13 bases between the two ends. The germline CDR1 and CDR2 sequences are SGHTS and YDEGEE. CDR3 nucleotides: TGTGCCAGCAGCTTGGGGCAGGGGCAGGGGTACTTC. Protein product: CASSLGQGQGYF.

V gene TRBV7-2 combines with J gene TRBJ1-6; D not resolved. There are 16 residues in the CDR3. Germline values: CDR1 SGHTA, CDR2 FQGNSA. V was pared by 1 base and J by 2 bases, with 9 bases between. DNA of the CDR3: TGTGCCAGCAGCTTAGAAGGCCTAACCTATAATTCACCCCTCCACTTT. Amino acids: CASSLEGLTYNSPLHF.

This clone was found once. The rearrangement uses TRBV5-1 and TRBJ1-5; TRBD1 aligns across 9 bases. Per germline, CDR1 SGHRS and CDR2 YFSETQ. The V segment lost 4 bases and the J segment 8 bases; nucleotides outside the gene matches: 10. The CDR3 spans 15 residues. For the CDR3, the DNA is TGCGCCAGCAGCCGACAGGGGGATTCTAGCGAGCCCCAGCATTTT. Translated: CASSRQGDSSEPQHF.

The CDR3 loop reads CASSNLGAEAFF. The CDR3 DNA reads as TGTGCCAGCAGCAATTTAGGGGCTGAAGCTTTCTTT. This chain uses TRBV21-1 with TRBJ1-1; TRBD1 is the table's D call and was not checked against the DNA. TRBV21-1 is a listed pseudogene. This CDR3 has 12 amino acids.

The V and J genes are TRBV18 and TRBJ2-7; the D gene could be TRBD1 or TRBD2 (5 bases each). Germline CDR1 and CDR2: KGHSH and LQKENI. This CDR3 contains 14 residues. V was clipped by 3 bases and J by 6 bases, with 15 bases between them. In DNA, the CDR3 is TGTGCCAGCTCACCGAAGGGTGAGGGGAGCGAGCAGTACTTC. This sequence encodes CASSPKGEGSEQYF. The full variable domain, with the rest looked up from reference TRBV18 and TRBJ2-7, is NAGVMQNPRHLVRRRGQEARLRCSPMKGHSHVYWYRQLPEEGLKFMVYLQKENIIDESGMPKERFSAEFPKEGPSILRIQQVVRGDSAAYFCASSPKGEGSEQYFGPGTRLTVT.